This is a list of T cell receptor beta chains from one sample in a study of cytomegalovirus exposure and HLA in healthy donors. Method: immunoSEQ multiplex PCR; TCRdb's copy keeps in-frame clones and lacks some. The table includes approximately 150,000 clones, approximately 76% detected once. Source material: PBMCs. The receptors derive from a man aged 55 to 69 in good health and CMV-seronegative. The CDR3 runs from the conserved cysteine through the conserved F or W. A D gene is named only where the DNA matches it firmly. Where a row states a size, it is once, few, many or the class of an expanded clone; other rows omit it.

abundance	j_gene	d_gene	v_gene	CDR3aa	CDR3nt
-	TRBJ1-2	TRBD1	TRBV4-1	CASSQHRGQGNYFGYTF	TGCGCCAGCAGCCAACACCGTGGACAGGGTAATTATTTCGGCTACACCTTC
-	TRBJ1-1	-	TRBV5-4	CASSLGQAYTEAFF	TGTGCCAGCAGCTTGGGGCAGGCTTACACTGAAGCTTTCTTT
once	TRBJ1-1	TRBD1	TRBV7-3	CASSATGTGGTEAFF	TGTGCCAGCAGCGCAACCGGGACAGGGGGGACTGAAGCTTTCTTT
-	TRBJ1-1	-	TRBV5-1	CASSLGYRGGTEAFF	TGCGCCAGCAGCTTGGGTTATCGGGGTGGCACTGAAGCTTTCTTT
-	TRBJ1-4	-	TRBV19	CASAGGRATNEKLFF	TGTGCCAGTGCCGGGGGACGGGCAACTAATGAAAAACTGTTTTTT
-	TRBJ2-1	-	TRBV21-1	CASSKAEQGTRNEQFF	TGTGCCAGCAGCAAAGCTGAACAGGGGACAAGGAATGAGCAGTTCTTC
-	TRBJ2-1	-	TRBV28	CASNLADTYNEQFF	TGTGCCAGCAATTTGGCGGACACCTACAATGAGCAGTTCTTC
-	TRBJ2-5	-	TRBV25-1	CASSALWSQETQYF	TGTGCCAGCAGTGCCCTGTGGTCTCAGGAGACCCAGTACTTC
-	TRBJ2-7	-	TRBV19	CASSIEYEQYF	TGTGCCAGTAGTATCGAGTACGAGCAGTACTTC
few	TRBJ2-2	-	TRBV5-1	CASSLMDYSGELFF	TGCGCCAGCAGCTTGATGGACTACTCCGGGGAGCTGTTTTTT
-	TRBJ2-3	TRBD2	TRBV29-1	CSVAHSRLARDTQYF	TGCAGCGTTGCTCACTCGAGACTAGCCCGAGATACGCAGTATTTT
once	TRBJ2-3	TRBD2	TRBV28	CASSTASSGDTDTQYF	TGTGCCAGCAGTACCGCCTCTAGCGGGGACACAGATACGCAGTATTTT
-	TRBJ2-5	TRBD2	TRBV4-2	CASSPTSDQETQYF	TGTGCCAGCAGCCCGACTAGCGACCAAGAGACCCAGTACTTC
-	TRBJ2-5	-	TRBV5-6	CASSFQGGETQYF	TGTGCCAGCAGCTTCCAGGGTGGAGAGACCCAGTACTTC
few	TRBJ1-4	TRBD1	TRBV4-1	CASSIPRTGGRNEKLFF	TGCGCCAGCAGCATACCCCGGACAGGGGGCCGTAATGAAAAACTGTTTTTT
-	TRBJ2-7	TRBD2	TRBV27	CASSLGLAFSYEQYF	TGTGCCAGCAGTTTAGGACTAGCTTTCTCCTACGAGCAGTACTTC
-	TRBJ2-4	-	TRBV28	CASSTSLQGNIQYF	TGTGCCAGCAGTACAAGCCTACAGGGAAACATTCAGTACTTC
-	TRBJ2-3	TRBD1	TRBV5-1	CASLPGTGADTQYF	TGCGCCAGCCTCCCAGGGACAGGGGCAGATACGCAGTATTTT
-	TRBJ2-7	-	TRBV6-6	CASSYSGSGGPGEQYF	TGTGCCAGCAGTTACTCTGGGAGTGGGGGCCCCGGCGAGCAGTACTTC
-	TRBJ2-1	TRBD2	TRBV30	CAWSGGEYNEQFF	TGTGCCTGGAGCGGGGGGGAGTACAATGAGCAGTTCTTC
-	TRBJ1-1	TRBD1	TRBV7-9	CASSPSPGQGNTEAFF	TGTGCCAGCAGCCCCAGCCCGGGACAGGGGAACACTGAAGCTTTCTTT
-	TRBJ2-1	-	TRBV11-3	CASSLGQFHEQFF	TGTGCCAGCAGCTTAGGCCAGTTCCATGAGCAGTTCTTC
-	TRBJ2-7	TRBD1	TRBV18	CASSLQGEQYF	TGTGCCAGCTCACTACAGGGGGAGCAGTACTTC
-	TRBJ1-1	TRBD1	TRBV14	CASSQAGTANTEAFF	TGTGCCAGCAGCCAAGCCGGGACAGCGAACACTGAAGCTTTCTTT
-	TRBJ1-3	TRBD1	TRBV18	CASSPPGQGRNTIYF	TGTGCCAGCTCACCACCGGGACAGGGAAGAAACACCATATATTTT
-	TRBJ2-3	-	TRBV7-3	CASSLSSGTDTQYF	TGTGCCAGCAGCTTATCTAGCGGCACAGATACGCAGTATTTT
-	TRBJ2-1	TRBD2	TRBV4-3	CASSQVHRYGRGSYNEQFF	TGCGCCAGCAGCCAAGTACACAGGTACGGGCGGGGGAGCTACAATGAGCAGTTCTTC
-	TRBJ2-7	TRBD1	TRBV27	CASGTGTYEQYF	TGTGCCAGCGGGACAGGGACCTACGAGCAGTACTTC
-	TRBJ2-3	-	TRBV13	CASSLAGASTDTQYF	TGTGCCAGCAGCTTAGCTGGGGCCAGCACAGATACGCAGTATTTT
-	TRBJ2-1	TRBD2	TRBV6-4	CASSDSSGGANEQFF	TGTGCCAGCAGTGACTCTAGCGGGGGGGCCAATGAGCAGTTCTTC
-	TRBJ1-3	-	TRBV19	CASSMGAGFSGNTIYF	TGTGCCAGTAGTATGGGCGCCGGCTTCTCTGGAAACACCATATATTTT
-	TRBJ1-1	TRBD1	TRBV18	CASSDGQGGEAFF	TGTGCCAGCTCAGATGGACAGGGGGGGGAAGCTTTCTTT
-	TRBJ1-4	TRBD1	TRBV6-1	CASSDLDRVGKLFF	TGTGCCAGCAGTGATTTGGACAGGGTCGGAAAACTGTTTTTT
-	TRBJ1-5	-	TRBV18	CASSPSTGNQPQHF	TGTGCCAGCTCACCGTCTACAGGGAATCAGCCCCAGCATTTT
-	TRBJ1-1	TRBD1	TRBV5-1	CASSPPTGTEAFF	TGCGCCAGCAGCCCCCCGACAGGGACTGAAGCTTTCTTT
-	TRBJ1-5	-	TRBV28	CASRGAGQPQHF	TGTGCCAGCAGGGGGGCAGGTCAGCCCCAGCATTTT
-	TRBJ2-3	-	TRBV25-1	CASSERADTQYF	TGTGCCAGCAGTGAGCGGGCGGATACGCAGTATTTT
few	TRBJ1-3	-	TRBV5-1	CASSLVQGISGNTIYF	TGCGCCAGCAGCTTGGTTCAGGGGATCTCTGGAAACACCATATATTTT
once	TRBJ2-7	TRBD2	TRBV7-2	CASSLGGGRPPYEQYF	TGTGCCAGCAGCTTAGGAGGCGGGAGGCCCCCCTACGAGCAGTACTTC
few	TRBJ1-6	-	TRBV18	CASSPQDNSNSPLHF	TGTGCCAGCTCACCCCAGGACAACTCTAATTCACCCCTCCACTTT
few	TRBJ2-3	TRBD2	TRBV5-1	CASKRIVAGGLGTDTQYF	TGCGCCAGCAAAAGGATAGTAGCGGGGGGGCTTGGCACAGATACGCAGTATTTT
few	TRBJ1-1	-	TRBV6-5	CASSLGVGTEAFF	TGTGCCAGCAGTTTGGGCGTAGGAACTGAAGCTTTCTTT
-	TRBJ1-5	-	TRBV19	CAIAREPQHF	TGTGCCATTGCTCGGGAGCCCCAGCATTTT
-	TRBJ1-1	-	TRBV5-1	CASSLEVSYDTEAFF	TGCGCCAGCAGCTTGGAGGTTAGCTACGACACTGAAGCTTTCTTT
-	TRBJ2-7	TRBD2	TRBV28	CASSSPQDSGRTYEQYF	TGTGCCAGCAGTTCCCCTCAGGATAGCGGGAGAACGTACGAGCAGTACTTC
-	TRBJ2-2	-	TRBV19	CASSRGLTGELFF	TGTGCCAGTAGTAGGGGCCTCACCGGGGAGCTGTTTTTT
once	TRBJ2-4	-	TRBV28	CASSSGQGELAGDF	TGTGCCAGCAGTTCCGGACAGGGGGAACTAGCGGGAGACTTC
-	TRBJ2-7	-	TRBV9	CASSKRVKGAYEQYF	TGTGCCAGCAGCAAACGTGTGAAGGGGGCCTACGAGCAGTACTTC
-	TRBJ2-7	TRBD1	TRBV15	CATSGRTGWTEQYF	TGTGCCACCAGCGGACGGACAGGGTGGACCGAGCAGTACTTC
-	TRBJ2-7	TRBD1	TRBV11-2	CASRPNPDRGGGEQYF	TGTGCCAGCAGACCGAATCCAGACAGGGGTGGAGGCGAGCAGTACTTC
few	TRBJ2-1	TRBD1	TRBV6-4	CASGTGNYNEQFF	TGTGCCAGCGGGACAGGCAACTACAATGAGCAGTTCTTC
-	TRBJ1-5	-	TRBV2	CASSVQGFNNQPQHF	TGTGCCAGCAGTGTACAGGGTTTTAACAATCAGCCCCAGCATTTT
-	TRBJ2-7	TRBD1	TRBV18	CASSRALRDSYNEQYF	TGTGCCAGCTCACGCGCTCTACGGGACAGTTATAACGAGCAGTACTTC
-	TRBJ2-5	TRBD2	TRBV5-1	CASSSPAGGVQETQYF	TGCGCCAGCAGCTCCCCAGCGGGGGGCGTCCAAGAGACCCAGTACTTC
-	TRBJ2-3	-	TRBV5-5	CASSPREKATQYF	TGTGCCAGCAGCCCCCGGGAGAAGGCTACGCAGTATTTT
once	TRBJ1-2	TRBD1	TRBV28	CASNLPGQGGYGYTF	TGTGCCAGCAACCTACCGGGACAGGGGGGCTATGGCTACACCTTC